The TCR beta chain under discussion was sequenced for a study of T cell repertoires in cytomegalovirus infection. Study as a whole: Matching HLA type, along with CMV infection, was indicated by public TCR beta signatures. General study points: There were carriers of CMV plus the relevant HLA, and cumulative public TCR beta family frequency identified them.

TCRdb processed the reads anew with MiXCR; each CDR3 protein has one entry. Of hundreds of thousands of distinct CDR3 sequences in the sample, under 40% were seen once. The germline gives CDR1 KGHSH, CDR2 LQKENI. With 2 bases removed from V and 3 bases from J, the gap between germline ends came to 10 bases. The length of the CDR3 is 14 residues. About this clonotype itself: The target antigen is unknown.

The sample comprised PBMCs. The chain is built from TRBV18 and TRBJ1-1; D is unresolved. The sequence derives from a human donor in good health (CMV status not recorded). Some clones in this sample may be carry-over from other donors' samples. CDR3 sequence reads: CASSPKSGYTEAFF. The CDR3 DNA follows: TGTGCCAGCTCACCAAAATCGGGTTACACTGAAGCTTTCTTT.